Sequencing of this TCR beta chain was carried out in a study of Graves' ophthalmopathy and Graves' hyperthyroidism. General observations from the study: Using a 13-signature model, the authors split ophthalmopathy from stable hyperthyroidism, with 85% to 90% sensitivity and about 80% specificity.

Amplified TCR beta CDR3 regions were obtained using RNA transcripts as template. The first round was an RT-PCR with HTBI primers, and the second round was a multiplex PCR. TCRdb analysed the multiplex PCR reads with MiXCR anew, one entry per CDR3 protein. The sample has hundreds of thousands of distinct CDR3 sequences, over 20% seen once. Of note for this clonotype: Its cognate antigen is unknown.

Additional autoimmune diseases, uncontrolled infections, pregnancy or lactation disqualified patients. As diagnostic evidence, clinical symptoms, serum thyroxine, TRAb, thyroid ultrasound and orbital computed tomography were relied upon. The CDR3 is 12 residues long. Germline CDR1 reads MNHNS; CDR2 reads SASEGT. V was pared by 0 bases and J by 7 bases, with 7 bases between. The chain uses TRBV6-1 and TRBJ2-7; D is ambiguous. The receptor was isolated from a woman aged 18-29 years with stable Graves' hyperthyroidism. Some clones in this sample may be carry-over from other donors' samples. Sequenced: peripheral blood. The CDR3 sequence: CASSEAFTEQYF. For the CDR3, the DNA is TGTGCCAGCAGTGAAGCGTTCACAGAGCAGTACTTC.